This T cell receptor (beta chain) was found in a study of OX40 agonist ivuxolimab in advanced cancers. Turning to the study itself: Ivuxolimab, an antibody acting as an agonist of OX40 (CD134), was used to treat patients. Patients with hepatocellular carcinoma, melanoma, renal cell or head and neck cancer made up the dose-escalation patients. Patients were treated with intravenous ivuxolimab, dosed at 0.01 to 10 mg/kg and infused every 2 weeks.

The germline gives CDR1 SQVTM, CDR2 ANQGSEA. V was clipped by 6 bases and J by 1 base, with 9 bases between them. CDR3 length equals 12 residues. Sequencing was performed with immunoSEQ multiplex PCR; in TCRdb, only in-frame clones are kept and a portion is missing. The table includes some 100,000 clones, approximately 89% detected once. This specimen consisted of CD4+ or CD8+ T cells sorted from blood, obtained in a trial of the OX40 agonist ivuxolimab. J is TRBJ2-5 and V is TRBV29-1; no firm D call. The receptor's source is an adult with an advanced solid tumor such as melanoma, head and neck, liver or kidney cancer. The CDR3 protein is CSVRLIQETQYF. The DNA of the CDR3 is TGCAGCGTGAGGCTGATCCAAGAGACCCAGTACTTC.